The sample holds many counts of the clone carrying this TCR beta chain. No antigen is known for it. Trimming cost V 2 bases and J 4 bases, with 6 bases left between them. The CDR3 runs 13 residues. Germline loops: CDR1 MNHNY, CDR2 SVGAGI (reference sequence). TCR beta CDR3 regions were amplified from RNA. Carried out on the TCR CDR3, a first-round RT-PCR used the HTBI primer set. TCRdb reanalysed the multiplex PCR reads using MiXCR and keeps one entry per CDR3 protein. Of 600,000 to 650,000 distinct CDR3 sequences listed, under 20% are singletons. In making diagnoses, clinical symptoms, serum thyroxine and TRAb, thyroid ultrasound and orbital computed tomography were all used. The entry originates in a study of T cells in Graves' hyperthyroidism and ophthalmopathy. Whole-study results and caveats: With a median lead of around 6.7 months before onset, the model predicted ophthalmopathy.

The TCR sequence derives from a woman younger than 45 with Graves' hyperthyroidism. Sequenced material: blood. This chain joins TRBV6-6 and TRBJ2-1, with D maybe TRBD1 (5 bases). CDR3 sequence (DNA): TGTGCCAGCAGTTACCCAGGGTACAATGAGCAGTTCTTC. Translation: CASSYPGYNEQFF.